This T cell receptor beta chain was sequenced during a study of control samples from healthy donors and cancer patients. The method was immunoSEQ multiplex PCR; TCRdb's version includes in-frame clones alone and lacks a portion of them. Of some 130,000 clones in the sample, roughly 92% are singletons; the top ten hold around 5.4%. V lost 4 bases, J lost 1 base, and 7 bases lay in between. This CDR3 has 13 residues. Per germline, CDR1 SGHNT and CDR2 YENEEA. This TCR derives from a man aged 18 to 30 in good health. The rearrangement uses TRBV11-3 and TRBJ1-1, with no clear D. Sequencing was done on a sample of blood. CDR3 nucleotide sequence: TGTGCCAGCAGCTGGACGGAGAACACTGAAGCTTTCTTT. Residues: CASSWTENTEAFF.